This T cell receptor beta chain was sequenced in a study of cytomegalovirus exposure and HLA in healthy donors. Study-wide points: Altogether, 160 or so TCR beta chains were recorded as cytomegalovirus-associated.

Concerning this clone: Its antigen remains unidentified.

The germline CDR1 and CDR2 sequences are SEHNR and FQNEAQ (reference sequence). The CDR3 totals 15 residues. The V segment lost 5 bases and the J segment 9 bases; nucleotides outside the gene matches: 15. Here immunoSEQ multiplex PCR was the method, and the copy in TCRdb shows in-frame clones only, minus some. The sample includes some 130,000 clones, around 87% of them seen just once. The receptor's source is a woman under 30 in good health and CMV-seropositive. The sample consisted of PBMCs. The V gene is TRBV7-9, the J gene TRBJ2-5; TRBD1 matches at 7 bases. The CDR3 DNA reads as TGTGCCAGCAGCCGCCCATCAGGACAGGCAGCGTCCCAGTACTTC. Translation gives CASSRPSGQAASQYF. The variable domain in full, with the rest retrieved from reference TRBV7-9 and TRBJ2-5, is DTGVSQNPRHKITKRGQNVTFRCDPISEHNRLYWYRQTLGQGPEFLTYFQNEAQLEKSRLLSDRFSAERPKGSFSTLEIQRTEQGDSAMYLCASSRPSGQAASQYFGPGTRLLVL.